This TCR beta chain originates from a study of immune heterogeneity within non-small cell lung tumors. Study overall: Among the tumors, 4 were squamous cell carcinomas, approximately 10 were non-squamous carcinomas and 1 was not otherwise specified.

Study-wide findings and caveats: Local T-cell clonality tracked moderately but significantly with local tumor mutational burden, giving an R of approximately 0.36. Alongside site-unique high-frequency clones, identical dominant CDR3 beta clonotypes recurred across tumor sites within a patient. Different patients shared few of their high-frequency T-cell receptor beta clonotypes.

Per the germline V gene, CDR1 is LNHDA and CDR2 is SQIVND (reference sequence). With 7 bases removed from V and 0 bases from J, the gap between germline ends came to 13 bases. The CDR3 is 14 amino acids. In the case of this clonotype: The antigen is not known.

Bulk tumor gDNA, 450 to 600 ng per sample, served as the TCR template. Far-apart biopsies, several per primary tumor, were taken during surgery. Curative operations were performed on patients who had untreated, newly diagnosed non-small cell lung cancer. Multiplex PCR relied on 32 V and 13 J primers to amplify TCR beta CDR3. Via MiXCR, TCRdb re-called the multiplex PCR reads, giving one row per CDR3 protein. The sample includes some 3,500 distinct CDR3 sequences, 40% to 60% seen only once; the top ten take about an eighth. This chain uses TRBV19 with TRBJ2-7; TRBD2 might be the D (5 bases). The sample taken for sequencing was lung tumor tissue. The TCR comes from a man in his fifties or sixties with non-small cell lung cancer. This chain's CDR3 is CASKTTTYSYEQYF. Written as DNA, the CDR3 is TGTGCCAGTAAGACTACGACGTACTCCTACGAGCAGTACTTC.